Listed below are T cell receptor beta chains from one sample, sequenced in a study of regulatory T cells in long-lasting Graves disease. TCRdb reanalysed the multiplex PCR reads using MiXCR and keeps one entry per CDR3 protein. The data show fewer than 400,000 distinct CDR3 sequences, around a fifth seen once. This specimen consisted of peripheral blood mononuclear cells (PBMCs), obtained when the disease was refractory, from a patient treated with antithyroid drugs. All receptors come from a female donor with Graves disease. The CDR3 runs from the conserved cysteine through the conserved F or W. Each record gives: J gene, D gene, V gene, clone size, CDR3 protein, CDR3 DNA. D genes are given only for firm matches. Not every row has a clone size; where given, it reads once, few, many or a size class.

TRBJ1-2 - TRBV12-3/TRBV12-4 many CASSTGPHGYTF TGTGCCAGCAGTACAGGGCCCCATGGCTACACCTTC
TRBJ1-2 TRBD1 TRBV7-8 many CASSSRDRGFGYTF TGTGCCAGCAGCTCCCGGGACAGGGGTTTTGGCTACACCTTC
TRBJ2-7 - TRBV28 many CASSFSREQYF TGTGCCAGCAGTTTTTCGAGGGAGCAGTACTTC
TRBJ1-6 - TRBV27 - CASSLLRGKRNSPLHF TGTGCCAGCAGTTTATTGAGAGGGAAGAGGAATTCACCCCTCCACTTT
TRBJ1-5 - TRBV4-3 - CASSQDQGLGQPQHF TGCGCCAGCAGCCAGGACCAGGGATTGGGTCAGCCCCAGCATTTT
TRBJ2-2 TRBD1 TRBV19 - CASSIGQGAGELFF TGTGCCAGTAGTATTGGACAGGGGGCCGGGGAGCTGTTTTTT
TRBJ1-6 - TRBV15 many CATSDEGFSYNSPLHF TGTGCCACCAGTGACGAGGGGTTCTCCTATAATTCACCCCTCCACTTT
TRBJ1-6 - TRBV19 few CASSATDGNSPLHF TGTGCCAGTAGTGCTACCGACGGAAATTCACCCCTCCACTTT
TRBJ2-2 TRBD1 TRBV7-9 many CASTPGQGDGELFF TGTGCCAGCACCCCCGGCCAGGGGGACGGGGAGCTGTTTTTT
TRBJ1-1 - TRBV18 few CASSPYTRFTGGTEAFF TGTGCCAGCTCACCGTATACCAGGTTTACGGGCGGCACTGAAGCTTTCTTT
TRBJ2-5 - TRBV7-6 many CASSSPVIGETQYF TGTGCCAGCAGCTCACCCGTAATTGGAGAGACCCAGTACTTC
TRBJ2-1 - TRBV7-6 - CASSYSGQEQFF TGTGCCAGCAGCTACAGCGGGCAGGAGCAGTTCTTC
TRBJ2-3 TRBD2 TRBV7-2 many CASSLGLAGVADTQYF TGTGCCAGCAGCTTGGGACTAGCGGGGGTGGCAGATACGCAGTATTTT
TRBJ2-7 TRBD1 TRBV24-1 many CATSAPGQGASEQYF TGTGCCACCAGTGCCCCGGGACAGGGTGCGTCCGAGCAGTACTTC